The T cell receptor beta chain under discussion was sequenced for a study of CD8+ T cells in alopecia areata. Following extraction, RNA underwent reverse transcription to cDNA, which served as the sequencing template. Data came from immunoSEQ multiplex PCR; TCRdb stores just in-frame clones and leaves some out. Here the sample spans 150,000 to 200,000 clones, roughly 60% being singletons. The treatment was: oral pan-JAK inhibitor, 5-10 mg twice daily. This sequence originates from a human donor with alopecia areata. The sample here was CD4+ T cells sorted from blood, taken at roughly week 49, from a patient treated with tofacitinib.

This CDR3 is CAWSGTSWTEAFF. For the CDR3, the DNA is TGTGCCTGGAGTGGGACCTCGTGGACTGAAGCTTTCTTT. The rearrangement links TRBV30 to TRBJ1-1, with D unresolved. V was cut by 1 base and J by 5 bases, with 11 bases left in between. The CDR3 runs to 13 residues. Looked up from germline, CDR1 is GTSNPN and CDR2 is SVGIG (reference sequence). Drawing the rest from reference TRBV30 and TRBJ1-1, the complete variable domain is SQTIHQWPATLVQPVGSPLSLECTVEGTSNPNLYWYRQAAGRGLQLLFYSVGIGQISSEVPQNLSASRPQDRQFILSSKKLLLSDSGFYLCAWSGTSWTEAFFGQGTRLTVV.